The source of this T cell receptor (beta chain) is a study of siplizumab effects on memory and regulatory T cells. Study-level results: Alloreactive sequences from unstimulated CD4+ memory cells fell significantly with siplizumab.

V lost 4 bases and J lost 10, with 14 bases in between. CDR3 length: 13 amino acids. From germline, CDR1 is LNHDA and CDR2 SQIVND (reference sequence). Here immunoSEQ multiplex PCR was the method, and the copy in TCRdb shows in-frame clones only, minus some. The sample contains 65,000 to 70,000 clones, over 75% of which appear only once. About this clone itself: Its antigen is not identified.

The sample taken for sequencing was Tregs sorted from blood. The rearrangement joins TRBV19 to TRBJ1-5; D perhaps matches TRBD1 (5 bases). The TCR was taken from a human donor in good health. The CDR3 coding sequence is TGTGCCAGTAGTAACAAGGGGTGGGGCCCCCAGCATTTT. Its translation is CASSNKGWGPQHF. Full variable domain (rest looked up from reference TRBV19 and TRBJ1-5): DGGITQSPKYLFRKEGQNVTLSCEQNLNHDAMYWYRQDPGQGLRLIYYSQIVNDFQKGDIAEGYSVSREKKESFPLTVTSAQKNPTAFYLCASSNKGWGPQHFGDGTRLSIL.